The rows below give T cell receptor beta chains drawn from one sample of a study of cytomegalovirus exposure and HLA in healthy donors. The data were produced by immunoSEQ multiplex PCR, yet TCRdb's version contains in-frame clones alone and is incomplete. The table has 100,000 to 150,000 clones, over 70% seen once. The sequenced sample was PBMCs. These TCRs come from a woman between 18 and 29 years old in good health and CMV-seronegative. CDR3s include the opening cysteine and the closing phenylalanine or tryptophan. A D gene is named only where the DNA matches it firmly. Clone size, where shown, is once, few, many, or a class for clones that have expanded.

D gene	V gene	clone size	J gene	CDR3 DNA	CDR3 protein
TRBD1	TRBV7-2	-	TRBJ2-7	TGTGCCAGCCAGGGTTGGGAACAGGGGGCCTACTCCTACGAGCAGTACTTC	CASQGWEQGAYSYEQYF
TRBD2	TRBV5-1	-	TRBJ2-4	TGCGCCAGCAGACTAATAGCGGGAGGGCCGGGCATTCAGTACTTC	CASRLIAGGPGIQYF
-	TRBV7-2	-	TRBJ1-3	TGTGCCAGCTCAAAGGGGTTGATCTCTGGAAACACCATATATTTT	CASSKGLISGNTIYF
-	TRBV5-1	once	TRBJ1-2	TGCGCCAGCAGCTCAATCTACAGTGGGTCGAATGGCTACACCTTC	CASSSIYSGSNGYTF
TRBD1	TRBV7-9	-	TRBJ1-3	TGTGCCAGCAGCCTGACAGGGACCGGAAACACCATATATTTT	CASSLTGTGNTIYF
TRBD2	TRBV2	-	TRBJ2-4	TGTGCCAGCTGGGGGGGAGGATACAAAAACATTCAGTACTTC	CASWGGGYKNIQYF
TRBD1	TRBV27	-	TRBJ2-7	TGTGCCAGCAGTAGAGGGGGCTACTCCTACGAGCAGTACTTC	CASSRGGYSYEQYF
-	TRBV19	-	TRBJ2-7	TGTGCCAGTAGTCTCAAAAGAGGCAAACATCGCGCCTACGAGCAGTACTTC	CASSLKRGKHRAYEQYF
-	TRBV2	-	TRBJ1-4	TGTGCCAGCAGGGCAGGTTTTGGGACTATGGGTAATGAAAAACTGTTTTTT	CASRAGFGTMGNEKLFF
TRBD2	TRBV7-2	once	TRBJ2-3	TGTGCCAGCAGCTTTGGTAGCGGGGGCACAGATACGCAGTATTTT	CASSFGSGGTDTQYF
TRBD1	TRBV5-3	-	TRBJ1-1	TGTGCCAGAAGCTGCCGCCTGGGACAGGGGGCTTCTGAAGCTTTCTTT	CARSCRLGQGASEAFF
TRBD1	TRBV27	-	TRBJ1-1	TGTGCCAGCAGTTTCAGGACAGGGGGATCCTTCTTT	CASSFRTGGSFF
TRBD2	TRBV6-6	-	TRBJ2-1	TGTGCCAGCAGTACAATTAGCGGGGAAAATGAGCAGTTCTTC	CASSTISGENEQFF
-	TRBV6-5	-	TRBJ1-3	TGTGCCAGCCGGGGGGGCTTCACTGGAAACACCATATATTTT	CASRGGFTGNTIYF
-	TRBV19	-	TRBJ1-1	TGTGCCAGTAGTGATGGGGGGACGGATTGGTACACTGAAGCTTTCTTT	CASSDGGTDWYTEAFF
TRBD1	TRBV27	-	TRBJ2-7	TGTGCCAGCAGCCTAGGGGGACAGGGCGGTTGCGAGCAGTACTTC	CASSLGGQGGCEQYF
-	TRBV9	-	TRBJ2-1	TGTGCCAGCAGCGTAGACGCGTACAATGAGCAGTTCTTC	CASSVDAYNEQFF
TRBD1	TRBV10-3	-	TRBJ1-1	TGTGCCATCAGTGAGTCGGGACAGCCCACTGAAGCTTTCTTT	CAISESGQPTEAFF
-	TRBV5-1	-	TRBJ2-6	TGCGCCAGCAGCTACATGACAGCGTTTAGCTCTGGGGCCAACGGCCTGACTTTC	CASSYMTAFSSGANGLTF
-	TRBV27	-	TRBJ2-7	TGTGCCAGCAGTCCGCAGGGCCCTTTCGAGCAGTACTTC	CASSPQGPFEQYF
-	TRBV7-2	-	TRBJ2-5	TGTGCCAGCAGCTTAGTTCGGGGGACCCAGTACTTC	CASSLVRGTQYF
-	TRBV2	once	TRBJ1-1	TGTGCCAGCAGTCCACAAATGAACACTGAAGCTTTCTTT	CASSPQMNTEAFF
-	TRBV19	-	TRBJ1-1	TGTGCCAGTAGTATAACTGGCAGGCCGAACACTGAAGCTTTCTTT	CASSITGRPNTEAFF
TRBD2	TRBV7-2	-	TRBJ2-1	TGTGCCAGCAGCTCGTCCTTAGCGGGACCCTACAATGAGCAGTTCTTC	CASSSSLAGPYNEQFF
TRBD1	TRBV19	-	TRBJ1-5	TGTGCCAGTAGTATAGACAGGGGGCCCAATCAGCCCCAGCATTTT	CASSIDRGPNQPQHF
-	TRBV7-2	-	TRBJ1-5	TGTGCCAGCAGCTCGACCACAGGGAGTCAGCCCCAGCATTTT	CASSSTTGSQPQHF
-	TRBV7-2	-	TRBJ1-6	TGTGCCAGCAGCTTATCTGCAGGGCGTAATTCACCCCTCCACTTT	CASSLSAGRNSPLHF
TRBD2	TRBV5-1	-	TRBJ2-2	TGCGCCAGCAGCTTGGGGCCTCCGGGAGGCGGGGAGCTGTTTTTT	CASSLGPPGGGELFF
-	TRBV2	-	TRBJ1-5	TGTGCCAGCAGGTCTACCAATCAGCCCCAGCATTTT	CASRSTNQPQHF
-	TRBV27	-	TRBJ1-2	TGTGCCAGCAGTTTAATTCCAGTAATCTATGGCTACACCTTC	CASSLIPVIYGYTF
-	TRBV6-1	-	TRBJ1-1	TGTGCCAGCAGTGGTCGGGGAACCACTGAAGCTTTCTTT	CASSGRGTTEAFF
-	TRBV19	-	TRBJ1-6	TGTGCCAGTAGCCTATCCTATAATTCACCCCTCCACTTT	CASSLSYNSPLHF
-	TRBV7-2	-	TRBJ1-2	TGTGCCAGCAGCCCAGCACAGGCTCCTAACTATGGCTACACCTTC	CASSPAQAPNYGYTF
-	TRBV10-3	few	TRBJ1-6	TGTGCCATCACCCGCGAGGGATTTCTTGATTCACCCCTCCACTTT	CAITREGFLDSPLHF
-	TRBV5-4	-	TRBJ1-3	TGTGCCAGCAGCTTGGGCGGCACCTGGGGACAATATTTT	CASSLGGTWGQYF
-	TRBV7-2	-	TRBJ1-3	TGTGCCAGCAGCTTAGACAGCCCTGGAAACACCATATATTTT	CASSLDSPGNTIYF
-	TRBV20-1	-	TRBJ1-1	TGCAGTGCGCGGGGGAGCACTGAAGCTTTCTTT	CSARGSTEAFF
-	TRBV7-8	-	TRBJ2-7	TGTGCCAGCAGCTCCAACCTGAGGGTCTTTGCTTACGAGCAGTACTTC	CASSSNLRVFAYEQYF
TRBD2	TRBV7-9	-	TRBJ2-1	TGTGCCAGCAGCTTAGGACTAGCGGGTGCCCATGAGCAGTTCTTC	CASSLGLAGAHEQFF
-	TRBV14	few	TRBJ1-1	TGTGCCAGCAGCCTACAAGTGAACACTGAAGCTTTCTTT	CASSLQVNTEAFF
TRBD1	TRBV27	-	TRBJ1-1	TGTGCCAGCAGTTTATCGGGACAGGGACGAGCTTTCTTT	CASSLSGQGRAFF
TRBD1	TRBV9	-	TRBJ1-2	TGTGCCAGCAGCGTAGTGGGACAGGGAAACTATGGCTACACCTTC	CASSVVGQGNYGYTF
TRBD2	TRBV27	-	TRBJ2-1	TGTGCCAGCAGCCTCGCAGCGGGGGCCGCCTACAATGAGCAGTTCTTC	CASSLAAGAAYNEQFF
-	TRBV29-1	-	TRBJ2-5	TGCGGAGGGGGGGTCAGGCAGACCCAGTACTTC	CGGGVRQTQYF
TRBD2	TRBV18	-	TRBJ2-5	TGTGCCAGCTCACCGGGACTAGCGGGATATATTCAAGAGACCCAGTACTTC	CASSPGLAGYIQETQYF
-	TRBV11-3	-	TRBJ2-3	TGTGCCAGCAGCTCTTACCCCAGGGGATCAGGCACAGATACGCAGTATTTT	CASSSYPRGSGTDTQYF
TRBD1	TRBV7-9	-	TRBJ1-1	TGTGCCAGCAGCCGGGACAGTCAGAACACTGAAGCTTTCTTT	CASSRDSQNTEAFF
-	TRBV30	-	TRBJ2-7	TGTGCCTGGAGTGTATTGGGGCGCGATATCTACGAGCAGTACTTC	CAWSVLGRDIYEQYF
TRBD1	TRBV6-4	-	TRBJ2-1	TGTGCCAGCAGCGACACAGGGGTCGAGCAGTTCTTC	CASSDTGVEQFF